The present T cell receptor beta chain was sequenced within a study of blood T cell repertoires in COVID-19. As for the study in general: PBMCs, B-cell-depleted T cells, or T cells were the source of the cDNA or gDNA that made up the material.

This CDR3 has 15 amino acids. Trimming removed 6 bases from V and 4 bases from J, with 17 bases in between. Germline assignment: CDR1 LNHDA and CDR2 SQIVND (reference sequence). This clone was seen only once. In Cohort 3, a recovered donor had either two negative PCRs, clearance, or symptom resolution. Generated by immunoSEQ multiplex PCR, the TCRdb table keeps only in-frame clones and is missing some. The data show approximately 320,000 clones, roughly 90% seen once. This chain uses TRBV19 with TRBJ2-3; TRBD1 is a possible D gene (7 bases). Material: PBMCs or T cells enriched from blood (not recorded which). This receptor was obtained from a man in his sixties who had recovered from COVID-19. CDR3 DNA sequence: TGTGCCAGTAGCACCTCTCGCAGGGGGGCAGATACGCAGTATTTT. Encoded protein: CASSTSRRGADTQYF.